This T cell receptor beta chain came from a study of T cell repertoires in cytomegalovirus infection. Study background: Recently identified HLA-C-restricted and well-studied HLA-B-restricted CMV epitopes were used. Study-wide findings and caveats: HLA-C-restricted CMV clonotypes gave the most frequent clonotype in two of eight donors.

TCRdb recomputed calls from the reads with MiXCR, one row per CDR3 protein. The table shows some 900,000 distinct CDR3 sequences, with 32% occurring only once. Per germline, CDR1 ENHRY and CDR2 SYGVKD. V gave up 2 bases and J gave up 6 bases, with 19 bases separating them. The CDR3 covers 16 residues. To note about this clonotype: What it binds is unknown.

The clonotype originates from a human donor in good health (CMV status not recorded). Some clones in this sample may be carry-over from other donors' samples. The specimen was cultured CD8+ T cells from PBMCs, collected from culture after CMV antigen stimulation. The chain uses TRBV10-3 and TRBJ1-1; D may be TRBD1 (5 bases). In DNA form, the CDR3 reads TGTGCCATCAGTGAGCCTTTCAGCCCTGAGGGGTCTGAAGCTTTCTTT. As protein: CAISEPFSPEGSEAFF.